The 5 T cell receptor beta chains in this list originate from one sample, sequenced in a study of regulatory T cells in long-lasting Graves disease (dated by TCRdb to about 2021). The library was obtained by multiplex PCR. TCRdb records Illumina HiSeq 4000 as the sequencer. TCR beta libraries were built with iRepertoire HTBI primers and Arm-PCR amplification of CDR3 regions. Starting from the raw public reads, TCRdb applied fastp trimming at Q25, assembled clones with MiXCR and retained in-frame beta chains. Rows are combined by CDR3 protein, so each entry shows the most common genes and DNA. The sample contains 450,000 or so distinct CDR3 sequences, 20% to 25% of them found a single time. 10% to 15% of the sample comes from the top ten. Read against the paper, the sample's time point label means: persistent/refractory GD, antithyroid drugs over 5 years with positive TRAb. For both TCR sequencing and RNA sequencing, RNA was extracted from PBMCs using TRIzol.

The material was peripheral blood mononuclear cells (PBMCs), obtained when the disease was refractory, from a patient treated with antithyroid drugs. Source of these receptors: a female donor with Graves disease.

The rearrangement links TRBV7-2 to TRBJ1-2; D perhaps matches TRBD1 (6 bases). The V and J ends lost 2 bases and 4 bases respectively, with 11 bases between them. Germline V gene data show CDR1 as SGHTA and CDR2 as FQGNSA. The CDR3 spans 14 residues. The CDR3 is CASSLSGDTYGYTF. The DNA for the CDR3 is TGTGCCAGCAGCTTAAGTGGGGACACCTATGGCTACACCTTC.

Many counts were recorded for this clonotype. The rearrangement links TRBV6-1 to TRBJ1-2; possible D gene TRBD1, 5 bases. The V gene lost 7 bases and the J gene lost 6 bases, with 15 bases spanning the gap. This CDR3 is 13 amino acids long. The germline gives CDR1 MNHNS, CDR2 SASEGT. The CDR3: CASTLLGEDGYTF. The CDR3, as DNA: TGTGCCAGCACCCTCTTGGGGGAGGATGGCTACACCTTC.

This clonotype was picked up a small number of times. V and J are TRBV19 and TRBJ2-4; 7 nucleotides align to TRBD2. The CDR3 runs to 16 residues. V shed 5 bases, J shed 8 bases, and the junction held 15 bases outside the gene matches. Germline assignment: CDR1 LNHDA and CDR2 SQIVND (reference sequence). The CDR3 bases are TGTGCCAGTAGTCTCGGGAGGCCCGGTGGGAGAGACATTCAGTACTTC. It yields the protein CASSLGRPGGRDIQYF.

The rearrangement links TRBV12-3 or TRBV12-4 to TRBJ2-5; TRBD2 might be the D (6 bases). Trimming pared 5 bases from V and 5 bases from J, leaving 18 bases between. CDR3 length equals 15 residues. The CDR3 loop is CASSLQYGTGETQYF. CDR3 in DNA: TGTGCCAGCAGTCTACAGTACGGGACTGGGGAGACCCAGTACTTC.

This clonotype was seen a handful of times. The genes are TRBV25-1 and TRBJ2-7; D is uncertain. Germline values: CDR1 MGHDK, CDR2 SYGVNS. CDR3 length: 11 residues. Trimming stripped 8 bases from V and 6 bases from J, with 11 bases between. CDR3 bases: TGTGCCAGCGATCGAAGTTTCGAGCAGTACTTC. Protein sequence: CASDRSFEQYF.